A selection of T cell receptor beta chains follows, all from one sample in a study of blood T cell repertoires in COVID-19. Only in-frame clones appear in the TCRdb table, and some are missing; sequencing was by immunoSEQ multiplex PCR. The sample records some 310,000 clones, around 90% being singletons. The sample taken for sequencing was peripheral blood. The receptors stem from a woman aged 40-49 years with COVID-19, enrolled during active disease. The CDR3 runs from the conserved cysteine through the conserved F or W. Clone size is stated in some rows and not others, as once, few, many or a class when expanded.

v_call: TRBV28; clone_size: NA; cdr3_aa: CASSPPTANSYEQYF
v_call: TRBV5-1; clone_size: NA; cdr3_aa: CASSLSRGQSNEQFF
v_call: TRBV27; clone_size: NA; cdr3_aa: CASSRFYRGRMFDNYGYTF
v_call: TRBV7-9; clone_size: NA; cdr3_aa: CASSFTRTNEKLFF
v_call: TRBV28; clone_size: NA; cdr3_aa: CASSSRLAGGEYTQYF
v_call: TRBV18; clone_size: NA; cdr3_aa: CASSPRTDHGELFF
v_call: TRBV14; clone_size: NA; cdr3_aa: CASSPGTPSYNEQFF
v_call: TRBV18; clone_size: once; cdr3_aa: CASSPPGSRGDTEAFF
v_call: TRBV7-9; clone_size: NA; cdr3_aa: CASSSRTGRVYEQYF
v_call: TRBV7-8; clone_size: NA; cdr3_aa: CASSWAETQYF
v_call: TRBV5-1; clone_size: NA; cdr3_aa: CASSTRLAGLTDTQYF
v_call: TRBV19; clone_size: once; cdr3_aa: CASSPRNRVGNQPQHF
v_call: TRBV4-3; clone_size: NA; cdr3_aa: CASSHEQGSTDTQYF
v_call: TRBV7-9; clone_size: NA; cdr3_aa: CASSLAWEGHGYTF
v_call: TRBV7-2; clone_size: NA; cdr3_aa: CASSVQEEDTQYF
v_call: TRBV9; clone_size: once; cdr3_aa: CASSLQGPYGYTF
v_call: TRBV11-1; clone_size: NA; cdr3_aa: CASSLPGLGNYEQYF
v_call: TRBV6-1; clone_size: NA; cdr3_aa: CASQGYTGYTF
v_call: TRBV12-5; clone_size: NA; cdr3_aa: CASGLATDYGYTF
v_call: TRBV19; clone_size: NA; cdr3_aa: CASIGRQGMAGELFF
v_call: TRBV7-9; clone_size: NA; cdr3_aa: CASSSQRVSNSPLHF
v_call: TRBV3-1/TRBV3-2; clone_size: NA; cdr3_aa: CASSLHTGVGQPQHF
v_call: TRBV6-2/TRBV6-3; clone_size: NA; cdr3_aa: CASSNSGRAWDNEQFF
v_call: TRBV28; clone_size: NA; cdr3_aa: CASLARGRVLQETQYF
v_call: TRBV11-2; clone_size: NA; cdr3_aa: CASSLARSGNSPLHF